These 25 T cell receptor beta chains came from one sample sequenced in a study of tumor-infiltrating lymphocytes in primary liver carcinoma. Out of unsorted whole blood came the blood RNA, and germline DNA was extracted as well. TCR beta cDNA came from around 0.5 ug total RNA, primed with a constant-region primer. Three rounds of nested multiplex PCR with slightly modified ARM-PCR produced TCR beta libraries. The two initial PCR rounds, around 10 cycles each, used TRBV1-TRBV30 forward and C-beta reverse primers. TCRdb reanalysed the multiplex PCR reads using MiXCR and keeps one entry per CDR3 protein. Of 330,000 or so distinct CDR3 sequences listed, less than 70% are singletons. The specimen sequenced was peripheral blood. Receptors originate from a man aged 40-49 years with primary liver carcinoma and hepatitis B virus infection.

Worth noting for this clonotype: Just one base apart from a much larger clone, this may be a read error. CDR3 loop: CASGQNTGELFF. CDR3 in DNA: TGTGCCAGCGGCCAGAACACCGGGGAGCTGTTTTTT. V gene TRBV6-2 or TRBV6-3 combines with J gene TRBJ2-2; no definite D call. This CDR3 region has 12 residues. From germline, CDR1 is MNHEY and CDR2 SVGEGT. V dropped 8 bases and J dropped 1 base, with 5 bases sitting between them.

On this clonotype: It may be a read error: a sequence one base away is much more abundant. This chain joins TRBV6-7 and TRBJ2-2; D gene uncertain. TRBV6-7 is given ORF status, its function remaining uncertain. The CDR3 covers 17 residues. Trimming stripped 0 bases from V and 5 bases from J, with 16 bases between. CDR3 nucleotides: TGTGCCAGCAGTTACTCCAGAAACTGGCACAAGACCGGGGAGCTGTTTTTT. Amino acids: CASSYSRNWHKTGELFF.

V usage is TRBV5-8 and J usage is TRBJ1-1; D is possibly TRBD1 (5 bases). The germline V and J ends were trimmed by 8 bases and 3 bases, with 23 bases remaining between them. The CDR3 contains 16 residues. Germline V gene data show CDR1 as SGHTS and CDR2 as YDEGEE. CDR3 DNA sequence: TGTGCCAGGAGCGGATATGGGTGGGGGAACGACACTGAAGCTTTCTTT. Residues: CARSGYGWGNDTEAFF. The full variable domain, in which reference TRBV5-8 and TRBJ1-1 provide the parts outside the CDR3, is EAGVTQSPTHLIKTRGQQATLRCSPISGHTSVYWYQQALGLGLQFLLWYDEGEERNRGNFPPRFSGRQFPNYSSELNVNALELEDSALYLCARSGYGWGNDTEAFFGQGTRLTVV.

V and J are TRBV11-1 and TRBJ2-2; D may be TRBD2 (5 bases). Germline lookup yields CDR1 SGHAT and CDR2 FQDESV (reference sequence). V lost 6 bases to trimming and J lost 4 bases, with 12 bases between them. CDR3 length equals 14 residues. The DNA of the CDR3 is TGTGCCAGCAGTACGGGGTTCAGCACCGGGGAGCTGTTTTTT. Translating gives CASSTGFSTGELFF. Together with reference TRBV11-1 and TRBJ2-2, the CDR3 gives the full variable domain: EAEVAQSPRYKITEKSQAVAFWCDPISGHATLYWYRQILGQGPELLVQFQDESVVDDSQLPKDRFSAERLKGVDSTLKIQPAELGDSAMYLCASSTGFSTGELFFGEGSRLTVL.

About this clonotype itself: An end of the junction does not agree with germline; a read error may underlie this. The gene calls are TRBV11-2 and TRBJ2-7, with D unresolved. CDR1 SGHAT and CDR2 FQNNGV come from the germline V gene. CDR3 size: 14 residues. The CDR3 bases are TGTCCCAGCAACTTAGCCAGGTTCGGCTACGAGCAGTACTTC. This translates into CPSNLARFGYEQYF. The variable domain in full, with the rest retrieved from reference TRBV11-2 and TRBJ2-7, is EAGVAQSPRYKIIEKRQSVAFWCNPISGHATLYWYQQILGQGPKLLIQFQNNGVVDDSQLPKDRFSAERLKGVDSTLKIQPAKLEDSAVYLCPSNLARFGYEQYFGPGTRLTVT.

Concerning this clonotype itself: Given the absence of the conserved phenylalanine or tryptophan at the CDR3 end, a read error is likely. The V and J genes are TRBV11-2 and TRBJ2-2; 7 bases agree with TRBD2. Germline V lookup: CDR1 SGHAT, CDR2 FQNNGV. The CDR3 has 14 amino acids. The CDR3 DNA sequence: TGTGCCAGCGGCTTAATGGGGGGGGCCGGGGAGCTGTTTTCT. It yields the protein CASGLMGGAGELFS.

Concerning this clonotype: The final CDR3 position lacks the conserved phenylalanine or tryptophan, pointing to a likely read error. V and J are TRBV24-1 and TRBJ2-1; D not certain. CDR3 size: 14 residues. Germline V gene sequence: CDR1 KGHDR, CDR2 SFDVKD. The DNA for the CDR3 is TGCGCCACCAGTGATTCCAGACGGAAAGATGAGCAGTTCCTC. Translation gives CATSDSRRKDEQFL.

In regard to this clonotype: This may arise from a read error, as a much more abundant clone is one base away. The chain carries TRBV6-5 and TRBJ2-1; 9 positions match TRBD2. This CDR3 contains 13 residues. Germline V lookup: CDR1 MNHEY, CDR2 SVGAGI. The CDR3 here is CASSLGTSNERFF. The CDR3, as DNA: TGTGCCAGCAGCCTCGGGACTAGCAATGAGCGGTTCTTC.

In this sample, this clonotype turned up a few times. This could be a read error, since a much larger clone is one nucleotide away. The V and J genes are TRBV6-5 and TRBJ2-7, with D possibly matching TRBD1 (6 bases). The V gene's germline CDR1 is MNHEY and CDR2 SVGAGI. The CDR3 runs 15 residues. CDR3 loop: CASSYRRQGPYERYF. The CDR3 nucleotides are TGTGCCAGCAGTTACCGCCGGCAGGGGCCCTACGAGCGGTACTTC.

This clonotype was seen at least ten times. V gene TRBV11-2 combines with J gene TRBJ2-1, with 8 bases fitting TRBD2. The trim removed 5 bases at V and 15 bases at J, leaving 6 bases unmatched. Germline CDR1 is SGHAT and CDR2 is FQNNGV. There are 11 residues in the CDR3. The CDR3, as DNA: TGTGCCAGCAGCGCCGGGGGGGGGGGGTTCTTC. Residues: CASSAGGGGFF.

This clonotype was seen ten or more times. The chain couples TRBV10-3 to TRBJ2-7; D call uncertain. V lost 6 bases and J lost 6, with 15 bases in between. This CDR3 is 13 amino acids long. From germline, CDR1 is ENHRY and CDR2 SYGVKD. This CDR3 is CAIRDQSPSEQYF. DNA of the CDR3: TGTGCCATCAGGGACCAATCGCCCTCCGAGCAGTACTTC.

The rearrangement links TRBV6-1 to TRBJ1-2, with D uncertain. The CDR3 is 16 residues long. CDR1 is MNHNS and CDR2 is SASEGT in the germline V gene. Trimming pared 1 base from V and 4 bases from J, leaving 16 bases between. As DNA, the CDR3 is TGTGCCAGCAGTGAAGAGGAGGATTTTTGGCTCTATGGCTACACCTTC. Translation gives CASSEEEDFWLYGYTF.

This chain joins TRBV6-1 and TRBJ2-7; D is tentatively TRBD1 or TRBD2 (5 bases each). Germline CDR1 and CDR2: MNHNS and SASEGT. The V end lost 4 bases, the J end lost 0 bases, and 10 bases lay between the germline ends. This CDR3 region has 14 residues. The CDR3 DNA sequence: TGTGCCAGCAGTGTGGGGGAGCCCTCCTACGAGCAGTACTTC. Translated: CASSVGEPSYEQYF.

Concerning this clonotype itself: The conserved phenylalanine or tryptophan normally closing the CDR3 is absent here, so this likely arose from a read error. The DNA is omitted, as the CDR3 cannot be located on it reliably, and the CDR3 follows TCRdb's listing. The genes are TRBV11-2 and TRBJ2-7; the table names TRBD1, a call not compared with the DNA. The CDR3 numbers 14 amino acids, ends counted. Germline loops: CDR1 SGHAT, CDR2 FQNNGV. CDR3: CASSPTGGPYEQYS.

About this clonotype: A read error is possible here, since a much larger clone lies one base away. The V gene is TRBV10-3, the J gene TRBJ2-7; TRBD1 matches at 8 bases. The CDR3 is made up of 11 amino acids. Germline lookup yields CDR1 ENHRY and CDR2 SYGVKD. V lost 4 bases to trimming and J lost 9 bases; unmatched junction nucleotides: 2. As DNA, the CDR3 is TGTGCCATCAGTGTGGACAGGGCGCAGTACTTC. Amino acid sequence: CAISVDRAQYF.

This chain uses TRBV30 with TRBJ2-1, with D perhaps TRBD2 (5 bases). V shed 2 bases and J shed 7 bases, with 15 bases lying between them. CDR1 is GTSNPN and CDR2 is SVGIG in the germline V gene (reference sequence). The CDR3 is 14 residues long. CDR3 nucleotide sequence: TGTGCCTGGAGTCCTAGCCTGGGCTATAATGAGCAGTTCTTC. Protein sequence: CAWSPSLGYNEQFF.

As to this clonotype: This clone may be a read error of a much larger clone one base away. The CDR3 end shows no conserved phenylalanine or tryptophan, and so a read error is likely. The CDR3 DNA sequence: TGTGCCAGCAGTTACTCGATACCAGGGGGCACTAATGAAAAACTGTTTCTT. Its protein is CASSYSIPGGTNEKLFL. The rearrangement joins TRBV6-5 to TRBJ1-4; the match to TRBD1 covers 8 bases. With V trimmed by 0 bases and J by 2 bases, 5 bases remained unmatched. Germline V CDR1 and CDR2: MNHEY, SVGAGI. The CDR3 runs to 17 residues.

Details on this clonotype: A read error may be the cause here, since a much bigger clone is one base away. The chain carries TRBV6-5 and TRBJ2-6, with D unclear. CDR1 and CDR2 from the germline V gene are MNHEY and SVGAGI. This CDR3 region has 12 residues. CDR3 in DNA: TGTGCCGCTCGCTCTGGGACCAACGTCCTGACTTTC. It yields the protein CAARSGTNVLTF.

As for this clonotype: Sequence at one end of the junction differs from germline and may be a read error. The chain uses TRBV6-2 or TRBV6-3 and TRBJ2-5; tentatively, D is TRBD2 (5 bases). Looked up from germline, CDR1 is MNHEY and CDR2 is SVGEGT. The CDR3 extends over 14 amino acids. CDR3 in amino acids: CASTGETTWETQYF. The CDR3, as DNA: TGTGCCAGCACCGGGGAGACCACCTGGGAGACCCAATACTTC.

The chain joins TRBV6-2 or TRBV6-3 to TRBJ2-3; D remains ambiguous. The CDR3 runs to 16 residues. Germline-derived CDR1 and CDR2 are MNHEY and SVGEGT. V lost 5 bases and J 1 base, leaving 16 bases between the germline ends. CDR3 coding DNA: TGTGCCAGCAGTGGTCCCTTAGAAGTGGGCACAGATACGCAGTATTTT. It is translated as CASSGPLEVGTDTQYF.

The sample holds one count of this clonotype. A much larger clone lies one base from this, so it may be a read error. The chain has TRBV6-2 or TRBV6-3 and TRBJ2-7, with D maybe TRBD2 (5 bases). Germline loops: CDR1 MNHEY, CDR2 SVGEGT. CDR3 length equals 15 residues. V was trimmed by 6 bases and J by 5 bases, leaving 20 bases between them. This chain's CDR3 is CASRPSEGIRDEQYF. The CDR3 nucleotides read TGTGCCAGCAGACCGTCAGAGGGCATTCGCGACGAGCAGTACTTC.

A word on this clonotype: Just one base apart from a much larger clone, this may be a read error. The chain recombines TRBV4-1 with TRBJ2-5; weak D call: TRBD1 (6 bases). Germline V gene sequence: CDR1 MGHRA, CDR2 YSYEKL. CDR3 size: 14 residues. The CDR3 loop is CASSQSGQRESQYF. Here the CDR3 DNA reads TGCGCCAGCAGCCAATCAGGACAGAGAGAGTCCCAGTACTTC.

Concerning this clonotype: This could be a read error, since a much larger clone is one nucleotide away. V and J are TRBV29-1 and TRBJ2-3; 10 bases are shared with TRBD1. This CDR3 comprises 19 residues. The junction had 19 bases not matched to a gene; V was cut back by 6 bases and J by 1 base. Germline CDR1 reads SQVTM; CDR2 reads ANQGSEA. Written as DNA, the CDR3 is TGCAGCGTGAAGAGTGACAGGGGGCGCGGAGGTCGCGGCACAGATACGCAGTATTTT. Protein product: CSVKSDRGRGGRGTDTQYF.

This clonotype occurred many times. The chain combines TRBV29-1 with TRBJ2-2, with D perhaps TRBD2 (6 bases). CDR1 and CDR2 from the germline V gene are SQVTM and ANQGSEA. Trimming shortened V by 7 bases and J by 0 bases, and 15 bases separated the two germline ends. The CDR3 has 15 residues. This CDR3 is CSAGAGLANTGELFF. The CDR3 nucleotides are TGCAGCGCCGGGGCGGGGCTCGCGAACACCGGGGAGCTGTTTTTT.

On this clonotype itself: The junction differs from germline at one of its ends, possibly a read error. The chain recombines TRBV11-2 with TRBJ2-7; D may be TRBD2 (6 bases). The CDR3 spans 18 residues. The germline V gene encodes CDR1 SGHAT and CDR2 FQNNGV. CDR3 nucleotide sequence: TGTGACAGCAGCTTAGCTCGGTCTAGCGAGATAATAAACTACGAGCAGTACTTC. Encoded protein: CDSSLARSSEIINYEQYF.